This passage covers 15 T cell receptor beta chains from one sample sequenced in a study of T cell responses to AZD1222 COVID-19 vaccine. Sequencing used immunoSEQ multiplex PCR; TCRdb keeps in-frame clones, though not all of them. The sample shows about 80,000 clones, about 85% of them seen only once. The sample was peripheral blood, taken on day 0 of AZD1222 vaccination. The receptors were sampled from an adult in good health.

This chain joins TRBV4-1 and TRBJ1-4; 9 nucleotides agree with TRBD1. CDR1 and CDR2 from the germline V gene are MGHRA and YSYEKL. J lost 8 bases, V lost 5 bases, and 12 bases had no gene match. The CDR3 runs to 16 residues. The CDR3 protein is CASSSGGTGTREKLFF. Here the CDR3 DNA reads TGCGCCAGCAGCTCCGGCGGGACAGGGACTAGGGAAAAACTGTTTTTT.

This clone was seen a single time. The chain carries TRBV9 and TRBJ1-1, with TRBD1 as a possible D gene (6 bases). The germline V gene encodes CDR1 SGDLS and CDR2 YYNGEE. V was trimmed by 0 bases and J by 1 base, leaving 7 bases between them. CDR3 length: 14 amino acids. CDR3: CASSVEQGNTEAFF. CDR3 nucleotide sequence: TGTGCCAGCAGCGTAGAACAGGGGAACACTGAAGCTTTCTTT.

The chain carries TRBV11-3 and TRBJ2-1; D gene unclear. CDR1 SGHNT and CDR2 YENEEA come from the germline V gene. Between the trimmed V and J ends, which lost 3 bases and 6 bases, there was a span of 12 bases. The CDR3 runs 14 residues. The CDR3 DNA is TGTGCCAGCAGCTTGGGGAAGGGAAGCAATGAGCAGTTCTTC. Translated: CASSLGKGSNEQFF. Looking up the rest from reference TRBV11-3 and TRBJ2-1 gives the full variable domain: EAGVVQSPRYKIIEKKQPVAFWCNPISGHNTLYWYLQNLGQGPELLIRYENEEAVDDSQLPKDRFSAERLKGVDSTLKIQPAELGDSAVYLCASSLGKGSNEQFFGPGTRLTVL.

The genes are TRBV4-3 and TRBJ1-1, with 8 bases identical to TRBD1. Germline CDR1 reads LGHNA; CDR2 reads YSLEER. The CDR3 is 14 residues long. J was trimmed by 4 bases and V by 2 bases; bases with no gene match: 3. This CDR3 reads CASSQQGAITEAFF. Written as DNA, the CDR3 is TGCGCCAGCAGCCAACAGGGGGCCATCACTGAAGCTTTCTTT.

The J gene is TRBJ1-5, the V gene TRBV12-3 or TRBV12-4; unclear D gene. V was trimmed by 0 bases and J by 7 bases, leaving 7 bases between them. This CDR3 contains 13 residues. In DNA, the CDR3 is TGTGCCAGCAGTTTAGCCTACCTGCAGCCCCAGCATTTT. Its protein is CASSLAYLQPQHF.

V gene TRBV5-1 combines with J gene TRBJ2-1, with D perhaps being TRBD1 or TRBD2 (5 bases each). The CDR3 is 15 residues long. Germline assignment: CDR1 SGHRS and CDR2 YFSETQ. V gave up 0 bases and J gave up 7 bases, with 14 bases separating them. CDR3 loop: CASSLVGGVRNEQFF. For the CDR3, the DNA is TGCGCCAGCAGCTTGGTTGGGGGAGTTAGGAATGAGCAGTTCTTC.

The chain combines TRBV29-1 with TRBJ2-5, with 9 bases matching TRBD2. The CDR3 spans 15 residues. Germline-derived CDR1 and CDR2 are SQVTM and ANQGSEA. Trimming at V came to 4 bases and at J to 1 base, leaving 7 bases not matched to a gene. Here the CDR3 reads CSVVRSGSGQETQYF. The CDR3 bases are TGCAGCGTTGTACGTAGCGGGAGTGGCCAAGAGACCCAGTACTTC.

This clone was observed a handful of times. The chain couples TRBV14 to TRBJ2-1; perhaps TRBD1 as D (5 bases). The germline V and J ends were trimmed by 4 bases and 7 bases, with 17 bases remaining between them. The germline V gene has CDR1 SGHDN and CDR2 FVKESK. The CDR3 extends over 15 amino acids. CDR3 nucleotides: TGTGCCAGCAGCCCCCCTCCAGGCAGGGTAAATGAGCAGTTCTTC. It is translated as CASSPPPGRVNEQFF.

The CDR3 region is CASSAQPGSRGFF. The DNA of the CDR3 is TGTGCCAGCAGCGCCCAGCCAGGGTCCCGGGGGTTCTTC. The chain links TRBV9 to TRBJ2-1; the D call may be TRBD1 or TRBD2 (5 bases each). CDR1 and CDR2 from the germline V gene are SGDLS and YYNGEE. V lost 3 bases and J lost 15, with 19 bases in between. This CDR3 is built from 13 residues.

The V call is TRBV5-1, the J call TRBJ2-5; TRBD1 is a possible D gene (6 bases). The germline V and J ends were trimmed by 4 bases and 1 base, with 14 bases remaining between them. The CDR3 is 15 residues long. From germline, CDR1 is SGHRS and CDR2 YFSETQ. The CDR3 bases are TGCGCCAGCAGCCCCGGACAGCTCATCCAAGAGACCCAGTACTTC. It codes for CASSPGQLIQETQYF. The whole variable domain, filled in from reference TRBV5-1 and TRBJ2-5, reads KAGVTQTPRYLIKTRGQQVTLSCSPISGHRSVSWYQQTPGQGLQFLFEYFSETQRNKGNFPGRFSGRQFSNSRSEMNVSTLELGDSALYLCASSPGQLIQETQYFGPGTRLLVL.

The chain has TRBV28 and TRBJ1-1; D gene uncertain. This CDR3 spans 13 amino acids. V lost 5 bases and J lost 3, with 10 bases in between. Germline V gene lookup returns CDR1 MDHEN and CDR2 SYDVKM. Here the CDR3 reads CASSPNRDTEAFF. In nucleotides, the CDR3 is TGTGCCAGCAGTCCGAACCGGGACACTGAAGCTTTCTTT.

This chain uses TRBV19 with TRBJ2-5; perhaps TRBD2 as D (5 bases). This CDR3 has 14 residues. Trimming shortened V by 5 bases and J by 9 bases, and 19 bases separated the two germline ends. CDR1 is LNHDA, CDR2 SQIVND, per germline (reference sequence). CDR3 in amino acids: CASSASSLVSAQYF. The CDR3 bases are TGTGCCAGTAGTGCCTCGTCACTAGTCTCGGCCCAGTACTTC.

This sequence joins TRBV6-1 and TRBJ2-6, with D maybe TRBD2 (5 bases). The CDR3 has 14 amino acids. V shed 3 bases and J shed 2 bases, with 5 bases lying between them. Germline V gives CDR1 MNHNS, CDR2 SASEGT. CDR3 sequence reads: CASSDGAGANVLTF. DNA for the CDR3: TGTGCCAGCAGTGACGGGGCTGGGGCCAACGTCCTGACTTTC.

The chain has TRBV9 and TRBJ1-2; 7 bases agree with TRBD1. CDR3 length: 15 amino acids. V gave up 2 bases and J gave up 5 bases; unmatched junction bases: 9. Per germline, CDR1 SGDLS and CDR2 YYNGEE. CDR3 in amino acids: CASSVGTGTEYGYTF. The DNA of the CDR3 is TGTGCCAGCAGCGTCGGAACCGGGACAGAATATGGCTACACCTTC.

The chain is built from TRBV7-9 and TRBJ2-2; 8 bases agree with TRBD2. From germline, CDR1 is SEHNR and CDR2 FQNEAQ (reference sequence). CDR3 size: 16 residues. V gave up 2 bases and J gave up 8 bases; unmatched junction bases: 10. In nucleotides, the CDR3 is TGTGCCAGCAGCTTATCCCCAGCGGGAGTATCTGGGGAGCTGTTTTTT. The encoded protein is CASSLSPAGVSGELFF. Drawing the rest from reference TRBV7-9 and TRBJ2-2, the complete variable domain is DTGVSQNPRHKITKRGQNVTFRCDPISEHNRLYWYRQTLGQGPEFLTYFQNEAQLEKSRLLSDRFSAERPKGSFSTLEIQRTEQGDSAMYLCASSLSPAGVSGELFFGEGSRLTVL.